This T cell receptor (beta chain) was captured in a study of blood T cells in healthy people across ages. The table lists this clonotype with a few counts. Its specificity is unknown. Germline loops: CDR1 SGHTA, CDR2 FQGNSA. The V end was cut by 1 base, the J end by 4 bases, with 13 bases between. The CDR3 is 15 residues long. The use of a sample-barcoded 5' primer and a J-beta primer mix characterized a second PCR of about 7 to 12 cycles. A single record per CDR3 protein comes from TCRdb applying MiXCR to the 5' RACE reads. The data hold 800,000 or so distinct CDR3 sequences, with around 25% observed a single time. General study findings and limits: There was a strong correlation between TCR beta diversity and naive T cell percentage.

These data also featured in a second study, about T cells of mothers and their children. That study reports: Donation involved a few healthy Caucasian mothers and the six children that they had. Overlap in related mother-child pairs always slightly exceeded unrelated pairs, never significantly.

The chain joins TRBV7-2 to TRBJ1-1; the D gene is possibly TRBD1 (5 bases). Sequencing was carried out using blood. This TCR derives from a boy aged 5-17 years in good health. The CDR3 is CASSLVMGQGTEAFF. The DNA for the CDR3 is TGTGCCAGCAGCTTAGTAATGGGGCAGGGCACTGAAGCTTTCTTT. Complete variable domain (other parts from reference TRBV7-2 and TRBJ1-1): GAGVSQSPSNKVTEKGKDVELRCDPISGHTALYWYRQSLGQGLEFLIYFQGNSAPDKSGLPSDRFSAERTGGSVSTLTIQRTQQEDSAVYLCASSLVMGQGTEAFFGQGTRLTVV.